What follows are 4 T cell receptor beta chains derived from one specimen sequenced in a study of cytomegalovirus exposure and HLA in healthy donors. In the PCR, 60 Vbeta and 13 Jbeta primers were used. TCRdb keeps only in-frame clones here, not all; method: immunoSEQ multiplex PCR. This repertoire shows about 88,000 clones, around 70% found once; its top ten account for under 3%. The material sequenced was PBMCs. These TCRs come from a man in his fifties in good health and CMV-seronegative.

This clone has just one count. V and J are TRBV28 and TRBJ2-5; the D is unclear. Between the trimmed V and J ends, which lost 1 base and 3 bases, there was a span of 12 bases. The germline gives CDR1 MDHEN, CDR2 SYDVKM. The CDR3 has 15 amino acids. The CDR3: CASSLFSVFKETQYF. The CDR3 nucleotides are TGTGCCAGCAGTTTATTCTCGGTCTTCAAAGAGACCCAGTACTTC.

The genes are TRBV15 and TRBJ2-3, with TRBD1 identical over 7 bases. The CDR3 totals 16 residues. Germline V lookup: CDR1 LNHNV, CDR2 YYDKDF (reference sequence). With V trimmed by 0 bases and J by 4 bases, 7 bases remained unmatched. CDR3: CATSRDIQGNPDTQYF. CDR3 DNA sequence: TGTGCCACCAGCAGAGATATACAGGGGAATCCAGATACGCAGTATTTT.

A remark on this clone: Likely a read error: the CDR3 ends without its conserved phenylalanine or tryptophan. V is TRBV30 and J is TRBJ1-4; the D is unclear. The CDR3 runs to 12 residues. CDR1 and CDR2 from the germline V gene are GTSNPN and SVGIG (reference sequence). CDR3 loop: CALQRRGEKLFV. Written as DNA, the CDR3 is TGTGCTCTTCAGAGGCGGGGAGAAAAACTGTTTGTT.

This chain uses TRBV5-6 with TRBJ1-2, with a weak D call TRBD1 (6 bases). Germline CDR1 reads SGHDT; CDR2 reads YYEEEE. The CDR3 loop spans 14 amino acids. V was trimmed by 2 bases and J by 3 bases, leaving 11 bases between them. The CDR3 coding sequence is TGTGCCAGCAGCTTTCCGACAGGCGACTATGGCTACACCTTC. Encoded protein: CASSFPTGDYGYTF.